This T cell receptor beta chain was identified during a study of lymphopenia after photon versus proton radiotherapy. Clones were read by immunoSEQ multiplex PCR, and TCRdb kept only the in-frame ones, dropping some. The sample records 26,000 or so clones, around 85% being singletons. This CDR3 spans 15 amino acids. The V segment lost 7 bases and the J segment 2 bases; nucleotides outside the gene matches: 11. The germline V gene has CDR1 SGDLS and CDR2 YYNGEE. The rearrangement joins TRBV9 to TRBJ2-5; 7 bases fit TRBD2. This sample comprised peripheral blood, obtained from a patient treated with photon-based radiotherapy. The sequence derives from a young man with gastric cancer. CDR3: CASAQNMGLQETQYF. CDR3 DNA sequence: TGTGCCAGCGCACAAAATATGGGACTACAAGAGACCCAGTACTTC.